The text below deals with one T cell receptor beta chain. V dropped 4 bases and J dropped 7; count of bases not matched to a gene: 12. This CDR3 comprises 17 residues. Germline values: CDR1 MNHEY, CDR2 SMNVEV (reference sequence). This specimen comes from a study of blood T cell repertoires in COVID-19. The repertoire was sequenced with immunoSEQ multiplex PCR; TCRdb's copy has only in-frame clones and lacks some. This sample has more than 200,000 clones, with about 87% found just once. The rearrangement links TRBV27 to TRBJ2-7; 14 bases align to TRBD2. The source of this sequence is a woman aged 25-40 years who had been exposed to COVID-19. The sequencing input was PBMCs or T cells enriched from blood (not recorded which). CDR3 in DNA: TGTGCCAGCAGTTCCCTCGGGACTAGCGGGAGTTCGGGGGAGCAGTACTTC. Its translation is CASSSLGTSGSSGEQYF.